This T cell receptor (beta chain) appears in the sequencing data of a study of T cell responses to AZD1222 COVID-19 vaccine. Study-level points and caveats: Most donors were white British, females outnumbered males, and clonal diversity was possibly underestimated. Just a handful of people given AZD1222 tested seropositive at baseline. CD4 TCRs covered the whole spike, strongest at regions 160-218 and 743-854.

V shed 0 bases and J shed 6 bases, with 12 bases lying between them. The CDR3 is made up of 15 amino acids. From germline, CDR1 is ENHRY and CDR2 SYGVKD. TCRdb's table, derived via immunoSEQ multiplex PCR, lists solely in-frame clones and lacks some. The sample lists some 140,000 clones, 75% to 90% seen once, with roughly 4% in the top ten. Details on this clone: The antigen is unknown.

The chain has TRBV10-3 and TRBJ1-5, with D possibly being TRBD1 (5 bases). This TCR was sampled from an adult in good health. Specimen: peripheral blood, collected on day 0 of AZD1222 vaccination. The CDR3 region is CAISESPLGTQPQHF. CDR3 coding DNA: TGTGCCATCAGTGAGTCGCCCTTAGGGACTCAGCCCCAGCATTTT.